The T cell receptor (beta chain) described here comes from a study of T cells expressing NK-cell markers. Whole-study findings and limits: These clonotypes also led the CD3+CD56-NKG2C+ fraction in a handful of donors.

Comment on this clonotype: No antigen is known for it.

5'RACE template switching built TCR beta cDNA with unique molecular identifiers. TCRdb reprocessed the 5' RACE reads, keeping one entry per CDR3 protein, no DNA. This specimen shows some 500,000 distinct CDR3 sequences; the ten leading clones hold almost 1.5%. The germline gives CDR1 SGHTA, CDR2 FQGNSA. The CDR3 covers 16 residues. The sequencing sample was made of blood T cells: a sorted CD56 or NKG2C T cell subset, CD4+ or CD8+ T cells, or bulk PBMC T cells (not recorded which). V usage is TRBV7-2 and J usage is TRBJ2-1; TCRdb lists TRBD2, though no DNA is available to test this call. This clonotype was sampled from a woman aged 50 to 65 in good health. The CDR3 sequence: CASSLGTSGPFNEQFF.